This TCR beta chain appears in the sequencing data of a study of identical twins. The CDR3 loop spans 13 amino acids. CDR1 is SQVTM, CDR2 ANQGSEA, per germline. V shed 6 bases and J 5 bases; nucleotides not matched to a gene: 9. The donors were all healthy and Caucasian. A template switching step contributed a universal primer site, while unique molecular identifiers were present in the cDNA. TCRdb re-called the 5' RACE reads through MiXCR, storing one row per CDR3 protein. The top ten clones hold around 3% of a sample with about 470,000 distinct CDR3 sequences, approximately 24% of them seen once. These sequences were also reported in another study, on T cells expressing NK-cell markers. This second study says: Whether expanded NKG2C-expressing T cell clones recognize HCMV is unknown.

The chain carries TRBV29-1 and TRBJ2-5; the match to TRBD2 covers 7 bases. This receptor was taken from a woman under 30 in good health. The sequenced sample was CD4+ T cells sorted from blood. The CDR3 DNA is TGCAGCGTCCTACGACTAGCAGGCGAGACCCAGTACTTC. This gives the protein CSVLRLAGETQYF.